This is a list of T cell receptor beta chains from one sample in a study of cytomegalovirus exposure and HLA in healthy donors. Using immunoSEQ multiplex PCR, the repertoire was profiled, and TCRdb retains in-frame clones only, with some absent. This sample contains about 88,000 clones. What was sequenced was PBMCs. The receptors stem from a girl aged 5 to 17 in good health and CMV-seropositive. Both conserved end residues are part of each CDR3. The order of the fields is J gene, V gene, clone size, D gene, CDR3 protein, CDR3 DNA. A D gene is named only where the DNA matches it firmly. Size values are once, few and many counts, or a class for expanded clones, and some rows have none.

J: TRBJ2-3; V: TRBV9; size: -; D: TRBD1; CDR3: CASSRQGANTDTQYF; DNA: TGTGCCAGCAGCCGACAGGGGGCGAACACAGATACGCAGTATTTT
J: TRBJ2-1; V: TRBV25-1; size: -; D: TRBD1; CDR3: CASSDEDRVSHEQFF; DNA: TGTGCCAGCAGTGATGAGGACAGGGTTAGTCATGAGCAGTTCTTC
J: TRBJ2-4; V: TRBV7-9; size: -; D: TRBD1; CDR3: CASSLDRGENIQYF; DNA: TGTGCCAGCAGCTTAGACAGGGGAGAGAACATTCAGTACTTC
J: TRBJ2-5; V: TRBV29-1; size: -; D: -; CDR3: CSALQGGRETQYF; DNA: TGCAGCGCCCTCCAGGGGGGAAGGGAGACCCAGTACTTC
J: TRBJ1-3; V: TRBV9; size: -; D: -; CDR3: CASSPSGGFGNTIYF; DNA: TGTGCCAGCAGCCCAAGTGGAGGGTTTGGAAACACCATATATTTT
J: TRBJ2-5; V: TRBV5-1; size: -; D: TRBD1; CDR3: CASSAGTGGQETQYF; DNA: TGCGCCAGCTCAGCAGGGACAGGGGGCCAAGAGACCCAGTACTTC
J: TRBJ2-7; V: TRBV5-6; size: -; D: -; CDR3: CASSPRQDSYEQYF; DNA: TGTGCCAGCAGCCCAAGACAGGATTCCTACGAGCAGTACTTC
J: TRBJ2-1; V: TRBV27; size: -; D: TRBD1; CDR3: CASNKDRGDEQFF; DNA: TGTGCCAGCAACAAGGACAGGGGCGATGAGCAGTTCTTC
J: TRBJ2-7; V: TRBV6-1; size: -; D: -; CDR3: CASSDDSIFYEQYF; DNA: TGTGCCAGCAGTGACGACAGCATATTCTACGAGCAGTACTTC
J: TRBJ2-1; V: TRBV5-4; size: -; D: TRBD2; CDR3: CASSPSGGASYNEQFF; DNA: TGTGCCAGCAGCCCTAGCGGGGGGGCCTCCTACAATGAGCAGTTCTTC
J: TRBJ1-5; V: TRBV5-4; size: -; D: TRBD1; CDR3: CASSLDRGGNQPQHF; DNA: TGTGCCAGCAGCTTGGACAGGGGGGGCAATCAGCCCCAGCATTTT
J: TRBJ2-2; V: TRBV11-2; size: -; D: -; CDR3: CASSQSPVNTGELFF; DNA: TGTGCCAGCAGCCAATCGCCGGTTAACACCGGGGAGCTGTTTTTT
J: TRBJ1-5; V: TRBV6-1; size: -; D: -; CDR3: CASKMGGVSNQPQHF; DNA: TGTGCCAGCAAAATGGGGGGAGTTAGCAATCAGCCCCAGCATTTT
J: TRBJ2-3; V: TRBV7-3; size: -; D: TRBD2; CDR3: CASSFGLAGGLDTQYF; DNA: TGTGCCAGCAGCTTCGGACTAGCGGGGGGGTTAGATACGCAGTATTTT
J: TRBJ2-7; V: TRBV11-1; size: -; D: -; CDR3: CASSPQGSYEQYF; DNA: TGTGCCAGCAGTCCCCAGGGCTCCTACGAGCAGTACTTC
J: TRBJ1-1; V: TRBV7-6; size: -; D: TRBD1; CDR3: CASSIGQGLMYSEAFF; DNA: TGTGCCAGCAGCATTGGACAGGGATTAATGTACTCTGAAGCTTTCTTT
J: TRBJ2-3; V: TRBV4-3; size: -; D: TRBD2; CDR3: CASSQDKGTSGGADTQYF; DNA: TGCGCCAGCAGCCAAGATAAGGGGACTAGCGGGGGGGCGGATACGCAGTATTTT
J: TRBJ1-4; V: TRBV5-1; size: -; D: -; CDR3: CASSLRGRGEEKLFF; DNA: TGCGCCAGCAGCTTGAGGGGCAGGGGAGAGGAAAAACTGTTTTTT
J: TRBJ2-7; V: TRBV6-1; size: -; D: TRBD2; CDR3: CASSEALGLAGYEQYF; DNA: TGTGCCAGCAGTGAAGCGCTGGGACTAGCGGGCTACGAGCAGTACTTC
J: TRBJ1-6; V: TRBV4-2; size: -; D: -; CDR3: CASSQDSQVTAPLHF; DNA: TGTGCCAGCAGCCAAGATTCTCAGGTTACGGCACCCCTCCACTTT
J: TRBJ2-5; V: TRBV6-5; size: -; D: TRBD2; CDR3: CASTTSGGTGETQYF; DNA: TGTGCCAGCACAACTAGCGGGGGGACGGGGGAGACCCAGTACTTC
J: TRBJ2-7; V: TRBV4-1; size: -; D: TRBD1; CDR3: CASSQAPGTAESYEQYF; DNA: TGCGCCAGCAGCCAAGCCCCCGGGACAGCAGAATCCTACGAGCAGTACTTC
J: TRBJ1-6; V: TRBV19; size: -; D: TRBD1; CDR3: CASSLQGAHSPLHF; DNA: TGTGCCAGTAGTTTGCAGGGGGCTCATTCACCCCTCCACTTT
J: TRBJ1-2; V: TRBV7-9; size: -; D: -; CDR3: CASSFSNPEQSYGYTF; DNA: TGTGCCAGCAGCTTCTCCAACCCAGAACAAAGCTATGGCTACACCTTC
J: TRBJ1-6; V: TRBV4-1; size: -; D: -; CDR3: CASSQGVGGAISSPLHF; DNA: TGCGCCAGCAGCCAAGGTGTAGGGGGAGCAATTAGTTCACCCCTCCACTTT
J: TRBJ2-5; V: TRBV7-2; size: -; D: TRBD2; CDR3: CASSTSGGAWETQYF; DNA: TGTGCCAGCAGCACCAGCGGGGGGGCCTGGGAGACCCAGTACTTC
J: TRBJ1-2; V: TRBV5-1; size: -; D: -; CDR3: CASSLGQTYGGYTF; DNA: TGCGCCAGCAGCTTGGGACAGACCTATGGAGGCTACACCTTC
J: TRBJ2-5; V: TRBV19; size: -; D: -; CDR3: CASSPRQFQETQYF; DNA: TGTGCCAGTAGTCCCCGACAGTTCCAAGAGACCCAGTACTTC
J: TRBJ1-2; V: TRBV28; size: -; D: -; CDR3: CASSLGQSYGYTF; DNA: TGTGCCAGCAGTTTAGGTCAGTCCTATGGCTACACCTTC
J: TRBJ2-5; V: TRBV11-2; size: -; D: -; CDR3: CASSRRGEAETQYF; DNA: TGTGCCAGCAGCCGTCGTGGGGAGGCAGAGACCCAGTACTTC
J: TRBJ2-3; V: TRBV18; size: -; D: -; CDR3: CASSGPSTDTQYF; DNA: TGTGCCAGCTCAGGCCCTAGCACAGATACGCAGTATTTT
J: TRBJ1-6; V: TRBV5-1; size: -; D: -; CDR3: CASSPTPGYNSPLHF; DNA: TGCGCCAGCAGTCCTACGCCGGGGTATAATTCACCCCTCCACTTT
J: TRBJ2-2; V: TRBV11-2; size: -; D: TRBD2; CDR3: CASIPSGRNTGELFF; DNA: TGTGCCAGCATTCCTAGCGGGAGGAACACCGGGGAGCTGTTTTTT
J: TRBJ1-2; V: TRBV5-5; size: -; D: -; CDR3: CASSLVPELLTHGYTF; DNA: TGTGCCAGCAGCTTGGTCCCCGAACTCCTAACTCATGGCTACACCTTC
J: TRBJ1-1; V: TRBV30; size: -; D: -; CDR3: CAWSVSTVMNTEAFF; DNA: TGTGCCTGGAGTGTTTCCACAGTCATGAACACTGAAGCTTTCTTT
J: TRBJ1-4; V: TRBV5-6; size: -; D: TRBD1; CDR3: CASSYDRGPNEKLFF; DNA: TGTGCCAGCAGCTACGACAGGGGCCCTAATGAAAAACTGTTTTTT
J: TRBJ1-2; V: TRBV2; size: -; D: -; CDR3: CASRRSNEGYTF; DNA: TGTGCCAGCAGACGATCGAATGAGGGCTACACCTTC
J: TRBJ1-2; V: TRBV19; size: -; D: -; CDR3: CASSIDRPNYGYTF; DNA: TGTGCCAGTAGTATAGACAGGCCTAACTATGGCTACACCTTC
J: TRBJ2-1; V: TRBV18; size: -; D: TRBD2; CDR3: CASSPRSKAGGQNEQFF; DNA: TGTGCCAGCTCACCACGGAGCAAGGCGGGGGGGCAAAATGAGCAGTTCTTC
J: TRBJ1-2; V: TRBV27; size: -; D: TRBD1; CDR3: CASSLSTGGNYGYTF; DNA: TGTGCCAGCAGTTTGTCGACAGGGGGTAACTATGGCTACACCTTC
J: TRBJ2-1; V: TRBV4-3; size: -; D: -; CDR3: CASSQDIRTTRYNEQFF; DNA: TGCGCCAGCAGCCAAGACATCAGGACTACCCGCTACAATGAGCAGTTCTTC
J: TRBJ1-5; V: TRBV4-1; size: -; D: -; CDR3: CASSQGHGNDDQPQHF; DNA: TGCGCCAGCAGCCAAGGACACGGGAACGACGATCAGCCCCAGCATTTT
J: TRBJ1-6; V: TRBV4-3; size: -; D: -; CDR3: CASSQDLENSPLHF; DNA: TGCGCCAGCAGCCAAGATCTGGAGAATTCACCCCTCCACTTT
J: TRBJ2-1; V: TRBV5-1; size: -; D: -; CDR3: CASSLETGVHNEQFF; DNA: TGCGCCAGCAGCTTGGAGACAGGAGTCCACAATGAGCAGTTCTTC
J: TRBJ1-2; V: TRBV4-3; size: -; D: -; CDR3: CASSQEGLLYGYTF; DNA: TGCGCCAGCAGCCAAGAGGGGCTGTTGTATGGCTACACCTTC
J: TRBJ2-4; V: TRBV4-2; size: -; D: TRBD1; CDR3: CASSQQGAIPLAKNIQYF; DNA: TGTGCCAGCAGCCAACAGGGGGCTATTCCCCTAGCCAAAAACATTCAGTACTTC
J: TRBJ1-6; V: TRBV5-1; size: -; D: TRBD1; CDR3: CASSLEGQGGTYNSPLHF; DNA: TGCGCCAGCAGCTTGGAGGGACAGGGTGGCACCTATAATTCACCCCTCCACTTT
J: TRBJ2-6; V: TRBV6-5; size: -; D: -; CDR3: CASSQLSGGANVLTF; DNA: TGTGCCAGCAGTCAACTATCGGGGGGGGCCAACGTCCTGACTTTC
J: TRBJ2-6; V: TRBV25-1; size: -; D: -; CDR3: CASSSSDSGANVLTF; DNA: TGTGCCAGCAGTTCTTCAGACTCTGGGGCCAACGTCCTGACTTTC
J: TRBJ2-2; V: TRBV19; size: -; D: TRBD1; CDR3: CASSRQGHGELFF; DNA: TGTGCCAGTAGTCGACAGGGGCACGGGGAGCTGTTTTTT
J: TRBJ2-6; V: TRBV5-1; size: -; D: TRBD2; CDR3: CASSLEAAGAGANVLTF; DNA: TGCGCCAGCAGCTTGGAGGCAGCGGGGGCTGGGGCCAACGTCCTGACTTTC
J: TRBJ1-5; V: TRBV2; size: -; D: -; CDR3: CASSDRGNSNQPQHF; DNA: TGTGCCAGCAGTGACAGGGGAAATAGCAATCAGCCCCAGCATTTT
J: TRBJ1-3; V: TRBV12-5; size: -; D: -; CDR3: CASGSENTIYF; DNA: TGTGCTAGTGGTTCAGAAAACACCATATATTTT
J: TRBJ2-4; V: TRBV7-9; size: -; D: -; CDR3: CASSTKAPKQGGIQYF; DNA: TGTGCCAGCAGCACTAAGGCCCCAAAACAGGGCGGCATTCAGTACTTC
J: TRBJ1-4; V: TRBV11-3; size: -; D: TRBD1; CDR3: CASRETGGTNEKLFF; DNA: TGTGCCAGCAGAGAGACAGGGGGCACGAATGAAAAACTGTTTTTT
J: TRBJ1-3; V: TRBV4-3; size: -; D: TRBD1; CDR3: CASSQDRTGTGNTIYF; DNA: TGCGCCAGCAGCCAAGATAGGACAGGGACTGGAAACACCATATATTTT
J: TRBJ1-1; V: TRBV19; size: -; D: -; CDR3: CASSIAGTSNTEAFF; DNA: TGTGCCAGTAGTATAGCCGGGACATCCAACACTGAAGCTTTCTTT
J: TRBJ2-7; V: TRBV4-1; size: medium-sized; D: TRBD2; CDR3: CASSQSGLASSYEQYF; DNA: TGCGCCAGCAGCCAATCGGGACTAGCGAGTTCCTACGAGCAGTACTTC
J: TRBJ1-2; V: TRBV5-4; size: -; D: -; CDR3: CASSLNRRSDYGYTF; DNA: TGTGCCAGCAGCTTAAATAGGCGGAGTGACTATGGCTACACCTTC
J: TRBJ1-4; V: TRBV5-6; size: -; D: -; CDR3: CASSLASMSAEKLFF; DNA: TGTGCCAGCAGCTTGGCTAGTATGTCAGCCGAAAAACTGTTTTTT